This T cell receptor (beta chain) originates from a study of blood T cell repertoires in COVID-19. As for the study in general: Samples of COVID-19 (acute and convalescent) were obtained from the United States, Italy and Spain. Sample material is recorded as cDNA or gDNA derived from T cells, B-cell-depleted T cells, or PBMCs.

Original handling: Reference gene primer amplification gave estimated nucleated cell counts. Sequenced by immunoSEQ multiplex PCR; TCRdb stores in-frame clones only, minus some. That table gives V, J and clone size, and the DNA gave D and trimming. The table shows some 390,000 clones, with 85% to 90% occurring only once. Per germline, CDR1 MNHEY and CDR2 SMNVEV (reference sequence). This CDR3 region has 15 residues. The V end lost 3 bases, the J end lost 7 bases, and 18 bases lay between the germline ends. This clonotype was sampled from a human donor in a cohort sampled during active COVID-19. Material for sequencing was peripheral blood. The chain links TRBV27 to TRBJ2-5, with a weak D call TRBD1 (6 bases). The DNA for the CDR3 is TGTGCCAGCAGTTTTACACCTCAACAGGGTGGGACCCAGTACTTC. Protein product: CASSFTPQQGGTQYF.